The next 25 T cell receptor beta chains were all read from a single sample in a study of cytomegalovirus exposure and HLA in healthy donors. Primers: 60 Vbeta forward and 13 Jbeta reverse. Some clones are missing from TCRdb's copy, which holds only in-frame ones; the method was immunoSEQ multiplex PCR. Here the sample spans around 150,000 clones, approximately 80% being singletons. The sample comprised PBMCs. The receptors stem from a man aged 18 to 30 in good health and CMV-seropositive.

The rearrangement uses TRBV10-3 and TRBJ1-2, with D unresolved. This CDR3 has 14 amino acids. Deletions cut 3 bases from V and 2 bases from J, with 10 bases between. Germline V gives CDR1 ENHRY, CDR2 SYGVKD. The CDR3 sequence: CAISDLVGNYGYTF. As DNA, the CDR3 is TGTGCCATCAGTGATTTGGTGGGCAACTATGGCTACACCTTC.

This chain uses TRBV25-1 with TRBJ2-7, with 7 bases lining up with TRBD1. CDR3 size: 15 residues. V trimming: 3 bases; J trimming: 0 bases; junction bases outside the gene matches: 5. Germline-derived CDR1 and CDR2 are MGHDK and SYGVNS. The CDR3 loop is CASSDGTASSYEQYF. The DNA of the CDR3 is TGTGCCAGCAGTGACGGGACAGCAAGCTCCTACGAGCAGTACTTC.

This clone was seen only a few times. The V and J genes are TRBV5-6 and TRBJ2-4, with 10 bases lining up with TRBD2. CDR3 length: 17 amino acids. V shed 1 base and J 1 base; nucleotides not matched to a gene: 5. Germline V gene data show CDR1 as SGHDT and CDR2 as YYEEEE. CDR3 in amino acids: CASSLIRAGGAKNIQYF. The CDR3 DNA reads TGTGCCAGCAGCTTGATTCGAGCGGGAGGGGCCAAAAACATTCAGTACTTC.

The chain has TRBV30 and TRBJ2-3, with D perhaps TRBD1 (6 bases). Trimming took off 7 bases at V and 1 base at J, with 15 bases between the two ends. Germline CDR1 GTSNPN, CDR2 SVGIG (reference sequence). The CDR3 spans 14 residues. As DNA, the CDR3 is TGTGCCTCCCGGGACAACAAAGGCACAGATACGCAGTATTTT. Its protein is CASRDNKGTDTQYF.

This chain joins TRBV27 and TRBJ1-2; D may be TRBD1 (6 bases). Trimming cost V 6 bases and J 3 bases, with 11 bases left between them. Germline CDR1 is MNHEY and CDR2 is SMNVEV (reference sequence). The CDR3 runs to 13 residues. The CDR3 reads CASSIQGDYGYTF. The CDR3 bases are TGTGCCAGCAGCATACAGGGCGACTATGGCTACACCTTC.

The chain couples TRBV2 to TRBJ2-2, with 8 bases that match TRBD1. CDR3 length equals 16 residues. The J segment lost 4 bases and the V segment lost 6 bases, leaving 10 bases of the junction unmatched. The germline gives CDR1 SNHLY, CDR2 FYNNEI. The CDR3 sequence is CASRPFPGGGTGELFF. The CDR3 coding sequence is TGTGCCAGCAGGCCCTTCCCAGGGGGCGGCACCGGGGAGCTGTTTTTT.

This clone was seen only a few times. The DNA of the CDR3 is TGTGCCAGCAGCGCGGGAGACGGGAATGAGCAGTTCTTC. It yields the protein CASSAGDGNEQFF. This rearrangement joins TRBV9 to TRBJ2-1, with TRBD2 as a possible D gene (6 bases). The V end was cut by 3 bases, the J end by 7 bases, with 11 bases between. Germline V lookup: CDR1 SGDLS, CDR2 YYNGEE. The CDR3 has 13 amino acids.

Turning to this clone: Because the CDR3 is missing its conserved closing phenylalanine or tryptophan, this is likely a read error. This chain joins TRBV5-5 and TRBJ1-6; D is unresolved. Trimming cost V 4 bases and J 9 bases, with 11 bases left between them. The CDR3 is 13 residues long. Germline V CDR1 and CDR2: SGHKS, YYEKEE (reference sequence). The CDR3, as DNA: TGTGCCAGCAGCCCGGGTTCGGGTTCACCCCTCCACCTT. It translates to CASSPGSGSPLHL.

The V and J genes are TRBV28 and TRBJ1-5; D perhaps matches TRBD1 (6 bases). This CDR3 region has 13 residues. Per germline, CDR1 MDHEN and CDR2 SYDVKM. The V gene lost 9 bases and the J gene lost 4 bases, with 13 bases spanning the gap. The CDR3 sequence: CASSGTLNQPQHF. The CDR3 nucleotides read TGTGCCAGTTCCGGGACACTAAATCAGCCCCAGCATTTT.

This clone was picked up one time. The gene calls are TRBV5-1 and TRBJ2-3; a possible D gene is TRBD2 (5 bases). Germline V gives CDR1 SGHRS, CDR2 YFSETQ. The CDR3 loop spans 16 amino acids. Between the trimmed V and J ends, which lost 4 bases and 0 bases, there was a span of 15 bases. The DNA for the CDR3 is TGCGCCAGCAGCCCAGGCACTAGTGGGAGCACAGATACGCAGTATTTT. Translating it yields CASSPGTSGSTDTQYF.

V usage is TRBV7-8 and J usage is TRBJ1-1; tentative D call: TRBD1 (6 bases). V lost 7 bases and J 0 bases, leaving 12 bases between the germline ends. Germline CDR1 reads SGHVS; CDR2 reads FQNEAQ. CDR3 size: 14 residues. CDR3 sequence: CASIRTAMNTEAFF. CDR3 nucleotide sequence: TGTGCCAGCATTCGGACAGCTATGAACACTGAAGCTTTCTTT.

This chain uses TRBV6-5 with TRBJ2-7, with 9 bases aligning to TRBD1. The germline V gene has CDR1 MNHEY and CDR2 SVGAGI. The CDR3 totals 15 residues. Trimming at V came to 2 bases and at J to 2 bases, leaving 4 bases not matched to a gene. The CDR3 here is CASSYRGTGTYEQYF. DNA for the CDR3: TGTGCCAGCAGTTACCGTGGGACAGGGACCTACGAGCAGTACTTC.

The chain combines TRBV9 with TRBJ1-1, with 7 bases that match TRBD1. With V trimmed by 0 bases and J by 1 base, 3 bases remained unmatched. Germline CDR1 and CDR2: SGDLS and YYNGEE. The CDR3 totals 15 residues. The CDR3 bases are TGTGCCAGCAGCGTAGGGTCAGGGGGGAACACTGAAGCTTTCTTT. Translated: CASSVGSGGNTEAFF.

The genes are TRBV11-1 and TRBJ2-2; D gene ambiguous. V lost 2 bases to trimming and J lost 2 bases, with 6 bases between them. CDR1 and CDR2 from the germline V gene are SGHAT and FQDESV (reference sequence). CDR3 length: 14 residues. The CDR3 DNA reads TGTGCCAGCAGCTTAACGGGTAACACCGGGGAGCTGTTTTTT. Residues: CASSLTGNTGELFF. The full variable domain, in which reference TRBV11-1 and TRBJ2-2 provide the parts outside the CDR3, is EAEVAQSPRYKITEKSQAVAFWCDPISGHATLYWYRQILGQGPELLVQFQDESVVDDSQLPKDRFSAERLKGVDSTLKIQPAELGDSAMYLCASSLTGNTGELFFGEGSRLTVL.

The chain is built from TRBV15 and TRBJ2-1, with D possibly TRBD1 on 5 matching bases. Trimming removed 2 bases from V and 8 bases from J, with 13 bases in between. Germline assignment: CDR1 LNHNV and CDR2 YYDKDF (reference sequence). CDR3 size: 14 residues. CDR3 in amino acids: CATSRSRDTDEQFF. CDR3 nucleotide sequence: TGTGCCACCAGCAGAAGCAGGGATACGGATGAGCAGTTCTTC.

The chain links TRBV13 to TRBJ2-1; TRBD2 matches at 8 bases. The V segment lost 4 bases and the J segment 3 bases; nucleotides outside the gene matches: 17. Germline-derived CDR1 and CDR2 are PRHDT and FYEKMQ (reference sequence). CDR3 length: 19 residues. CDR3 loop: CASSSGGLVGDTVYNEQFF. The CDR3 DNA is TGTGCCAGCAGCTCCGGGGGACTAGTGGGGGACACCGTCTACAATGAGCAGTTCTTC.

V gene TRBV7-2 combines with J gene TRBJ2-7; a weak D match, TRBD1 (5 bases). Germline CDR1 and CDR2: SGHTA and FQGNSA. This CDR3 comprises 14 residues. V lost 3 bases and J lost 3, with 12 bases in between. In DNA form, the CDR3 reads TGTGCCAGCAGCTTGGACCCTCAGGGCTACGAGCAGTACTTC. Encoded protein: CASSLDPQGYEQYF.

This clone was counted a single time. The genes are TRBV5-3 and TRBJ1-1; 12 bases match TRBD1. TRBV5-3 is marked as an open reading frame, function uncertain. This CDR3 region has 16 residues. Losses at the gene ends were 5 bases for V and 3 bases for J; bases not matched to a gene: 8. This chain's CDR3 is CARSRDRGLWYTEAFF. The CDR3 coding sequence is TGTGCCAGAAGTCGGGACAGGGGGCTCTGGTACACTGAAGCTTTCTTT.

The chain recombines TRBV7-2 with TRBJ2-7, with 7 bases aligning to TRBD2. This CDR3 comprises 14 residues. With V trimmed by 5 bases and J by 6 bases, 10 bases remained unmatched. Germline V gene lookup returns CDR1 SGHTA and CDR2 FQGNSA. CDR3 in DNA: TGTGCCAGCAGCCTCGGACTAGGGGATAGCGAGCAGTACTTC. This gives the protein CASSLGLGDSEQYF.

This chain links TRBV6-1 with TRBJ1-1, with D perhaps matching TRBD1 (5 bases). This CDR3 has 14 amino acids. CDR1 is MNHNS and CDR2 is SASEGT in the germline V gene. V was cut by 6 bases and J by 0 bases, with 11 bases left in between. CDR3 nucleotide sequence: TGTGCCAGCAGGCGACAGTTAATGAACACTGAAGCTTTCTTT. Translation: CASRRQLMNTEAFF.

This sequence joins TRBV7-8 and TRBJ1-1, with D hard to call. In germline, CDR1 is SGHVS, CDR2 FQNEAQ. This CDR3 region has 14 residues. The germline V and J ends were trimmed by 5 bases and 0 bases, with 10 bases remaining between them. The DNA of the CDR3 is TGTGCCAGCAGCGTAGGACGGGTGAACACTGAAGCTTTCTTT. Its protein is CASSVGRVNTEAFF.

The gene calls are TRBV7-2 and TRBJ2-7; TRBD2 matches 12 bases. Unmatched junction bases numbered 5, after V lost 1 base and J lost 4 bases. The CDR3 runs to 16 residues. Germline-derived CDR1 and CDR2 are SGHTA and FQGNSA. The CDR3 DNA reads TGTGCCAGCAGCTTAGACTTAACTAGCGGGAGGTACGAGCAGTACTTC. Amino acid sequence: CASSLDLTSGRYEQYF. Drawing the rest from reference TRBV7-2 and TRBJ2-7, the complete variable domain is GAGVSQSPSNKVTEKGKDVELRCDPISGHTALYWYRQSLGQGLEFLIYFQGNSAPDKSGLPSDRFSAERTGGSVSTLTIQRTQQEDSAVYLCASSLDLTSGRYEQYFGPGTRLTVT.

The chain joins TRBV19 to TRBJ2-2, with no clear D. Trimming cost V 0 bases and J 9 bases, with 14 bases left between them. Germline CDR1 reads LNHDA; CDR2 reads SQIVND (reference sequence). CDR3 length: 15 residues. The CDR3 sequence: CASSIEVAANRELFF. CDR3 nucleotide sequence: TGTGCCAGTAGTATAGAGGTGGCAGCGAACCGGGAGCTGTTTTTT.

A note on this clone: An end of the junction differs from the germline gene, which may be a read error. The chain joins TRBV10-3 to TRBJ2-3; 7 bases agree with TRBD2. Per germline, CDR1 ENHRY and CDR2 SYGVKD. The CDR3 contains 14 residues. The CDR3 is CASSDSGGGSTQYF. DNA of the CDR3: TGTGCCAGCAGTGATAGTGGGGGGGGAAGTACGCAGTATTTT.

This clone was detected a few times. As DNA, the CDR3 is TGCGCCAGCAGCCAAGAAGTGGGGCGTCACTCTGGGGCCAACGTCCTGACTTTC. This sequence encodes CASSQEVGRHSGANVLTF. The chain uses TRBV4-1 and TRBJ2-6; a weak D match, TRBD1 (5 bases). The CDR3 is 18 residues long. Per germline, CDR1 MGHRA and CDR2 YSYEKL. The V end lost 0 bases, the J end lost 0 bases, and 12 bases lay between the germline ends.